This record looks at one T cell receptor beta chain sequence and its context. Germline-derived CDR1 and CDR2 are MNHEY and SMNVEV (reference sequence). This CDR3 is built from 14 residues. V shed 5 bases and J 4 bases; nucleotides not matched to a gene: 4. This entry comes from a study of blood T cell repertoires in COVID-19. Study-level background: Samples representing acute and convalescent COVID-19 were sourced from the United States, Italy and Spain. The cDNA or gDNA used as material had been derived from T cells, B-cell-depleted T cells, or PBMCs.

In the authors' workflow: Estimated nucleated cell counts came from reference gene primer amplification. Assay: immunoSEQ multiplex PCR; the TCRdb copy retains only in-frame clones and omits some. V and J calls and clone size are given by that table; D and trimming were obtained from the DNA. The sample comprises 180,000 or so clones, roughly 84% of which are singletons, and around 6.7% rests with the top ten. Sequenced: peripheral blood. The chain couples TRBV27 to TRBJ1-2; 10 bases line up with TRBD1. This sequence originates from a woman in her 40s with COVID-19, enrolled during active disease. CDR3 region: CASSTRQGAYGYTF. CDR3 DNA sequence: TGTGCCAGCAGTACTCGACAGGGGGCCTATGGCTACACCTTC.